These T cell receptor beta chains were read from a single sample in a study of shared clonotypes between healthy human individuals. Sequencing used immunoSEQ multiplex PCR; TCRdb keeps in-frame clones, though not all of them. The repertoire has fewer than 2.5 million clones, approximately 94% of them found once; the top ten carry approximately 0.35%. Sequences were obtained from naive CD4+ T cells from PBMCs. The source is a man younger than 30 in good health. Some clones in this sample may be carry-over from other donors' samples. Each CDR3 is given with its conserved first and last residue. A D gene is named only where the DNA matches it firmly. Size is omitted from some rows. Given values are once, few, many or a class for expanded clones.

V gene: TRBV28
D gene: NA
J gene: TRBJ1-2
clone size: NA
CDR3 protein: CASSLVGRSKVYGYTF
CDR3 DNA: TGTGCCAGCAGTTTGGTAGGTCGGAGTAAAGTCTATGGCTACACCTTC

V gene: TRBV28
D gene: NA
J gene: TRBJ2-2
clone size: NA
CDR3 protein: CASSFGGLRTGELFF
CDR3 DNA: TGTGCCAGCAGTTTCGGGGGGCTGCGCACCGGGGAGCTGTTTTTT

V gene: TRBV20-1
D gene: NA
J gene: TRBJ1-1
clone size: few
CDR3 protein: CSATVNTEAFF
CDR3 DNA: TGCAGTGCCACTGTGAACACTGAAGCTTTCTTT

V gene: TRBV5-5
D gene: NA
J gene: TRBJ1-2
clone size: NA
CDR3 protein: CACSSPRTDYGYTF
CDR3 DNA: TGTGCCTGCAGCTCGCCCCGGACAGACTATGGCTACACCTTC

V gene: TRBV30
D gene: TRBD1
J gene: TRBJ1-5
clone size: NA
CDR3 protein: CAWRGTGNQPQHF
CDR3 DNA: TGTGCCTGGAGGGGGACAGGGAATCAGCCCCAGCATTTT

V gene: TRBV7-2
D gene: TRBD2
J gene: TRBJ2-3
clone size: NA
CDR3 protein: CASSWTSETDTQYF
CDR3 DNA: TGTGCCAGCAGCTGGACTAGCGAAACAGATACGCAGTATTTT

V gene: TRBV6-5
D gene: NA
J gene: TRBJ1-5
clone size: NA
CDR3 protein: CASSFAQNQPQHF
CDR3 DNA: TGTGCCAGCAGTTTCGCACAAAATCAGCCCCAGCATTTT

V gene: TRBV9
D gene: NA
J gene: TRBJ1-5
clone size: NA
CDR3 protein: CASSVGPIYQPQHF
CDR3 DNA: TGTGCCAGCAGCGTAGGACCAATTTATCAGCCCCAGCATTTT

V gene: TRBV6-1
D gene: TRBD2
J gene: TRBJ2-2
clone size: NA
CDR3 protein: CASILPSGNAGELFF
CDR3 DNA: TGTGCCAGCATTCTACCTAGCGGGAACGCCGGGGAGCTGTTTTTT

V gene: TRBV29-1
D gene: NA
J gene: TRBJ2-3
clone size: NA
CDR3 protein: CSVNTGWDTQYF
CDR3 DNA: TGCAGCGTTAATACAGGCTGGGATACGCAGTATTTT

V gene: TRBV6-5
D gene: TRBD1
J gene: TRBJ2-7
clone size: NA
CDR3 protein: CASSTGQGVGHEQYF
CDR3 DNA: TGTGCCAGCAGTACCGGACAGGGGGTGGGCCACGAGCAGTACTTC

V gene: TRBV28
D gene: NA
J gene: TRBJ2-1
clone size: NA
CDR3 protein: CASSPVAYNEQFF
CDR3 DNA: TGTGCCAGCAGTCCGGTGGCCTACAATGAGCAGTTCTTC

V gene: TRBV11-1
D gene: TRBD2
J gene: TRBJ2-1
clone size: NA
CDR3 protein: CASSSGTSDEQFF
CDR3 DNA: TGTGCCAGCAGCTCCGGGACTAGCGATGAGCAGTTCTTC

V gene: TRBV5-4
D gene: TRBD2
J gene: TRBJ2-3
clone size: NA
CDR3 protein: CASSPRGTRTDTQYF
CDR3 DNA: TGTGCCAGCAGCCCGCGGGGGACTCGCACAGATACGCAGTATTTT

V gene: TRBV4-2
D gene: NA
J gene: TRBJ1-5
clone size: NA
CDR3 protein: CASSQEPNSNQPQHF
CDR3 DNA: TGTGCCAGCAGCCAAGAGCCAAATAGCAATCAGCCCCAGCATTTT

V gene: TRBV11-2
D gene: NA
J gene: TRBJ1-4
clone size: NA
CDR3 protein: CASSLQPGHFNEKLFF
CDR3 DNA: TGTGCCAGCAGCTTACAACCGGGACACTTTAATGAAAAACTGTTTTTT

V gene: TRBV7-3
D gene: TRBD1
J gene: TRBJ2-7
clone size: NA
CDR3 protein: CASSLTPPGQGANEQYF
CDR3 DNA: TGTGCCAGCAGCTTAACTCCTCCGGGACAGGGGGCCAACGAGCAGTACTTC

V gene: TRBV4-2
D gene: TRBD2
J gene: TRBJ2-7
clone size: NA
CDR3 protein: CASSQPTPGTSDYEQYF
CDR3 DNA: TGTGCCAGCAGCCAACCAACTCCCGGGACTAGCGATTACGAGCAGTACTTC

V gene: TRBV5-1
D gene: NA
J gene: TRBJ2-1
clone size: NA
CDR3 protein: CASSLAGTASYNEQFF
CDR3 DNA: TGCGCCAGCAGCTTGGCGGGGACGGCCTCCTACAATGAGCAGTTCTTC

V gene: TRBV7-2
D gene: NA
J gene: TRBJ1-5
clone size: once
CDR3 protein: CASSLTGNQPQHF
CDR3 DNA: TGTGCCAGCAGCTTAACCGGGAATCAGCCCCAGCATTTT

V gene: TRBV20-1
D gene: NA
J gene: TRBJ2-7
clone size: NA
CDR3 protein: CSASGTYEQYF
CDR3 DNA: TGCAGTGCTTCGGGGACCTACGAGCAGTACTTC

V gene: TRBV7-9
D gene: TRBD2
J gene: TRBJ2-1
clone size: NA
CDR3 protein: CASSLALAGVNEQFF
CDR3 DNA: TGTGCCAGCAGCTTAGCACTAGCGGGAGTCAACGAGCAGTTCTTC

V gene: TRBV5-6
D gene: NA
J gene: TRBJ1-1
clone size: NA
CDR3 protein: CASSPPYRRLNTEAFF
CDR3 DNA: TGTGCCAGCAGCCCACCCTACAGGCGATTGAACACTGAAGCTTTCTTT

V gene: TRBV6-5
D gene: NA
J gene: TRBJ2-2
clone size: NA
CDR3 protein: CASRASNTGELFF
CDR3 DNA: TGTGCCAGCAGGGCCTCGAACACCGGGGAGCTGTTTTTT

V gene: TRBV25-1
D gene: NA
J gene: TRBJ2-7
clone size: NA
CDR3 protein: CASSGPSYEQYF
CDR3 DNA: TGTGCCAGCAGTGGGCCCTCCTACGAGCAGTACTTC

V gene: TRBV27
D gene: TRBD2
J gene: TRBJ2-7
clone size: once
CDR3 protein: CASSYTGPAGGRSYEQYF
CDR3 DNA: TGTGCCAGCAGTTATACGGGACCAGCGGGAGGGCGCTCCTACGAGCAGTACTTC

V gene: TRBV4-1
D gene: TRBD1
J gene: TRBJ1-2
clone size: NA
CDR3 protein: CASSQPTADRAWGGYTF
CDR3 DNA: TGCGCCAGCAGCCAACCTACCGCCGACAGGGCGTGGGGTGGCTACACCTTC

V gene: TRBV20-1
D gene: TRBD2
J gene: TRBJ2-1
clone size: NA
CDR3 protein: CSAKLAAEQFF
CDR3 DNA: TGCAGTGCGAAACTAGCGGCCGAGCAGTTCTTC

V gene: TRBV30
D gene: NA
J gene: TRBJ2-7
clone size: NA
CDR3 protein: CAWSDRAYEQYF
CDR3 DNA: TGTGCCTGGAGTGACAGGGCCTACGAGCAGTACTTC

V gene: TRBV5-1
D gene: NA
J gene: TRBJ2-1
clone size: NA
CDR3 protein: CASSLPAPEQFF
CDR3 DNA: TGCGCCAGCAGCTTGCCGGCACCTGAGCAGTTCTTC

V gene: TRBV18
D gene: NA
J gene: TRBJ2-5
clone size: NA
CDR3 protein: CASSPFGETQYF
CDR3 DNA: TGTGCCAGCTCACCATTCGGAGAGACCCAGTACTTC

V gene: TRBV2
D gene: NA
J gene: TRBJ2-5
clone size: NA
CDR3 protein: CASSRDRNLQETQYF
CDR3 DNA: TGTGCCAGCTCCCGGGACCGAAATCTACAAGAGACCCAGTACTTC

V gene: TRBV5-1
D gene: TRBD2
J gene: TRBJ2-5
clone size: NA
CDR3 protein: CASSFSLAGGGSETQYF
CDR3 DNA: TGCGCCAGCAGCTTTAGTCTAGCGGGAGGAGGGTCGGAGACCCAGTACTTC

V gene: TRBV15
D gene: NA
J gene: TRBJ2-5
clone size: NA
CDR3 protein: CATSRHGPQETQYF
CDR3 DNA: TGTGCCACCAGCAGACATGGGCCTCAAGAGACCCAGTACTTC

V gene: TRBV29-1
D gene: TRBD2
J gene: TRBJ2-1
clone size: NA
CDR3 protein: CSVEDLGGRGSYNEQFF
CDR3 DNA: TGCAGCGTTGAAGATCTTGGCGGGAGGGGGTCCTACAATGAGCAGTTCTTC

V gene: TRBV10-1
D gene: NA
J gene: TRBJ2-7
clone size: NA
CDR3 protein: CASPPPSGHRYEQYF
CDR3 DNA: TGCGCCAGCCCACCCCCTTCGGGACACCGCTACGAGCAGTACTTC

V gene: TRBV5-1
D gene: TRBD1
J gene: TRBJ2-7
clone size: NA
CDR3 protein: CASGQASYEQYF
CDR3 DNA: TGCGCCAGCGGACAGGCCTCCTACGAGCAGTACTTC

V gene: TRBV7-2
D gene: NA
J gene: TRBJ1-3
clone size: once
CDR3 protein: CASSSQTLNTIYF
CDR3 DNA: TGTGCCAGCAGCTCCCAGACCTTAAACACCATATATTTT

V gene: TRBV5-8
D gene: NA
J gene: TRBJ2-7
clone size: NA
CDR3 protein: CASSFRYEQYF
CDR3 DNA: TGTGCCAGCAGCTTTCGGTACGAGCAGTACTTC

V gene: TRBV7-8
D gene: NA
J gene: TRBJ2-7
clone size: NA
CDR3 protein: CASSLLYFRDQNYEQYF
CDR3 DNA: TGTGCCAGCAGCTTACTCTACTTCCGGGACCAAAACTACGAGCAGTACTTC

V gene: TRBV19
D gene: TRBD2
J gene: TRBJ2-1
clone size: NA
CDR3 protein: CASSIDPRLAGWSLVNEQFF
CDR3 DNA: TGTGCCAGTAGTATAGATCCCCGGCTAGCGGGTTGGAGTCTCGTCAATGAGCAGTTCTTC

V gene: TRBV14
D gene: NA
J gene: TRBJ1-1
clone size: NA
CDR3 protein: CASSQSFNTEAFF
CDR3 DNA: TGTGCCAGCAGCCAAAGTTTTAACACTGAAGCTTTCTTT

V gene: TRBV27
D gene: NA
J gene: TRBJ1-5
clone size: NA
CDR3 protein: CASSPLITGSNQPQHF
CDR3 DNA: TGTGCCAGCAGTCCCCTCATCACAGGGAGCAATCAGCCCCAGCATTTT

V gene: TRBV2
D gene: NA
J gene: TRBJ1-5
clone size: once
CDR3 protein: CASSEPLGGAGQPQHF
CDR3 DNA: TGTGCCAGCAGTGAACCCTTGGGGGGGGCGGGACAGCCCCAGCATTTT

V gene: TRBV5-1
D gene: NA
J gene: TRBJ1-3
clone size: NA
CDR3 protein: CASSLFVGNTIYF
CDR3 DNA: TGCGCCAGCAGCTTGTTCGTAGGAAACACCATATATTTT

V gene: TRBV14
D gene: NA
J gene: TRBJ2-2
clone size: NA
CDR3 protein: CASSRSLRSGELFF
CDR3 DNA: TGTGCCAGCAGCAGGAGTCTCAGAAGCGGGGAGCTGTTTTTT

V gene: TRBV28
D gene: TRBD2
J gene: TRBJ2-1
clone size: NA
CDR3 protein: CASRVGGGESYNEQFF
CDR3 DNA: TGTGCCAGCAGAGTCGGGGGGGGAGAGTCGTACAATGAGCAGTTCTTC

V gene: TRBV28
D gene: NA
J gene: TRBJ1-4
clone size: once
CDR3 protein: CASRHGGEKLFF
CDR3 DNA: TGTGCCAGCAGACATGGTGGGGAAAAACTGTTTTTT

V gene: TRBV6-6
D gene: NA
J gene: TRBJ2-5
clone size: NA
CDR3 protein: CASGGVQETQYF
CDR3 DNA: TGTGCCAGCGGGGGCGTTCAAGAGACCCAGTACTTC

V gene: TRBV10-2
D gene: TRBD1
J gene: TRBJ2-7
clone size: NA
CDR3 protein: CASSPGTAYEQYF
CDR3 DNA: TGCGCCAGCAGTCCCGGGACAGCCTACGAGCAGTACTTC

V gene: TRBV7-2
D gene: NA
J gene: TRBJ2-6
clone size: NA
CDR3 protein: CASSLAAGASGANVLTF
CDR3 DNA: TGTGCCAGCAGCTTAGCCGCAGGGGCCTCTGGGGCCAACGTCCTGACTTTC

V gene: TRBV5-1
D gene: TRBD2
J gene: TRBJ2-2
clone size: NA
CDR3 protein: CASSSTRGRALENTGELFF
CDR3 DNA: TGCGCCAGCAGCTCAACCCGGGGGAGGGCCCTCGAGAACACCGGGGAGCTGTTTTTT

V gene: TRBV5-1
D gene: TRBD2
J gene: TRBJ2-7
clone size: NA
CDR3 protein: CASTIRAGGTYEQYF
CDR3 DNA: TGCGCCAGCACCATAAGAGCGGGAGGGACCTACGAGCAGTACTTC

V gene: TRBV27
D gene: TRBD1
J gene: TRBJ2-3
clone size: NA
CDR3 protein: CASSFKGAGDTQYF
CDR3 DNA: TGTGCCAGCAGTTTCAAGGGGGCGGGAGATACGCAGTATTTT

V gene: TRBV20-1
D gene: NA
J gene: TRBJ2-1
clone size: NA
CDR3 protein: CSAQIYNEQFF
CDR3 DNA: TGCAGTGCGCAGATCTACAATGAGCAGTTCTTC

V gene: TRBV7-3
D gene: NA
J gene: TRBJ1-6
clone size: NA
CDR3 protein: CASSLTGTGSPLHF
CDR3 DNA: TGTGCCAGCAGCTTAACAGGGACTGGGTCACCCCTCCACTTT

V gene: TRBV19
D gene: NA
J gene: TRBJ1-4
clone size: few
CDR3 protein: CASSEGRRNNEKLFF
CDR3 DNA: TGTGCCAGTAGTGAAGGACGCCGGAATAATGAAAAACTGTTTTTT

V gene: TRBV5-1
D gene: NA
J gene: TRBJ1-1
clone size: NA
CDR3 protein: CASSDWGQNTEAFF
CDR3 DNA: TGCGCCAGCAGTGACTGGGGACAGAACACTGAAGCTTTCTTT

V gene: TRBV12-5
D gene: TRBD2
J gene: TRBJ2-1
clone size: NA
CDR3 protein: CASGVGGYNYNEQFF
CDR3 DNA: TGTGCTAGTGGTGTCGGGGGGTATAACTACAATGAGCAGTTCTTC

V gene: TRBV6-1
D gene: NA
J gene: TRBJ2-5
clone size: NA
CDR3 protein: CASSENGQTQETQYF
CDR3 DNA: TGTGCCAGCAGTGAAAATGGACAGACACAAGAGACCCAGTACTTC